Here is one TCR beta chain with its context. This specimen belongs to a study of blood T cell repertoires in COVID-19. Study context: Both acute and convalescent COVID-19 samples were obtained from the United States, Italy and Spain.

The germline V and J ends were trimmed by 3 bases and 4 bases, with 12 bases remaining between them. The CDR3 totals 13 residues. CDR1 and CDR2 from the germline V gene are DFQATT and SNEGSKA (reference sequence). The study counted Cohort 3 donors as recovered given two negative PCRs, clearance, or symptom resolution. Using immunoSEQ multiplex PCR, the repertoire was profiled, and TCRdb retains in-frame clones only, with some absent. The sample carries some 500,000 clones, roughly 88% recorded once. The sequenced sample was PBMCs or T cells enriched from blood (not recorded which). V is TRBV20-1 and J is TRBJ1-2; D unresolved. The source is a woman between 40 and 55 years old who had recovered from COVID-19. The CDR3 sequence is CSASDFSSYGYTF. In DNA form, the CDR3 reads TGCAGTGCTAGTGACTTTTCCTCCTATGGCTACACCTTC.